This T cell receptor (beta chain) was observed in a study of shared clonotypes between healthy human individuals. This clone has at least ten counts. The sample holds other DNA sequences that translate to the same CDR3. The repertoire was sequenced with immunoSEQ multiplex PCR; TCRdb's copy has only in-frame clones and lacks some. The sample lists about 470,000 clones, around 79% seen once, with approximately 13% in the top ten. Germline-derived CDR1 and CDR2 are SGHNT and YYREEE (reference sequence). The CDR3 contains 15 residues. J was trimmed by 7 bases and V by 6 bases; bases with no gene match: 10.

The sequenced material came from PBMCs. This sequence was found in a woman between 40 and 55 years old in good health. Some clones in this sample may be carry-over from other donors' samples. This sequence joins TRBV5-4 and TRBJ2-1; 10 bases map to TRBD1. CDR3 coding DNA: TGTGCCAGCACCCCAGGACAGGGGGTCTGGAATGAGCAGTTCTTC. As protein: CASTPGQGVWNEQFF.